The clone carrying this TCR beta chain was counted ten times or more. The sample originates from a study of human T cells and chemical hapten exposure. Individual cDNA molecules (in the library) carried attached unique molecular identifiers. TCRdb recomputed calls from the RACE reads with MiXCR, one row per CDR3 protein. Of roughly 80,000 distinct CDR3 sequences listed, over 6.5% were seen once; the top ten hold 1.7%. Time point in this sample: healthy volunteer bleed at 6 weeks. The template was total RNA from unfractionated whole blood. V lost 6 bases and J 2 bases, leaving 16 bases between the germline ends. Germline CDR1 SGHRS, CDR2 YFSETQ. The CDR3 totals 15 residues.

The TCR originated in a female donor in good health. Some clones in this sample may be carry-over from other donors' samples. Sequenced input: whole blood. The chain joins TRBV5-1 to TRBJ2-3; D is perhaps TRBD2 (5 bases). CDR3 region: CASKVAGKVTDTQYF. In DNA form, the CDR3 reads TGCGCCAGCAAGGTGGCGGGCAAGGTCACAGATACGCAGTATTTT.